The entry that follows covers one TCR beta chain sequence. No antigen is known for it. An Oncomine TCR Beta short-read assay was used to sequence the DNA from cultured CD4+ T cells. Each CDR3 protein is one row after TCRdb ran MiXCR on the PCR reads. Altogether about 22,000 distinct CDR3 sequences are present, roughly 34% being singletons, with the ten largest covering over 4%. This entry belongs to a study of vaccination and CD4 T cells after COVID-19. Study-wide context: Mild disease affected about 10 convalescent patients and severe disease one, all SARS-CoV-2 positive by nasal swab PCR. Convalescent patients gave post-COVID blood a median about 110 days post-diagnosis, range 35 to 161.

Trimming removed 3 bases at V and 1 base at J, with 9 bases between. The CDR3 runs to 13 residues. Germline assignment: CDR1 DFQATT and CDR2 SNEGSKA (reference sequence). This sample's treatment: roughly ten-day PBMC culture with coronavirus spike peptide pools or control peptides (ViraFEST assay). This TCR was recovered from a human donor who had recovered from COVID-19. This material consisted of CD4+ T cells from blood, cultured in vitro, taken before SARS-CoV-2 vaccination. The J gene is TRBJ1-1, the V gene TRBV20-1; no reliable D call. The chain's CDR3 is CSASPDGNTEAFF. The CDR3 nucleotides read TGCAGTGCTAGTCCGGACGGGAACACTGAAGCTTTCTTT.